Sequencing of this T cell receptor (beta chain) was carried out in a study of cytomegalovirus exposure and HLA in healthy donors. Per the germline V gene, CDR1 is KGHSH and CDR2 is LQKENI. V lost 6 bases, J lost 4 bases, and 4 bases stayed unmatched. This CDR3 comprises 14 residues. PCR involved 60 Vbeta and 13 Jbeta primers. Using immunoSEQ multiplex PCR, the repertoire was profiled, and TCRdb retains in-frame clones only, with some absent. The profile shows over 110,000 clones, roughly four fifths of them singletons. The sequenced sample consisted of PBMCs. The clonotype comes from a male donor in good health and CMV-seronegative. The chain carries TRBV18 and TRBJ2-1; the match to TRBD1 covers 9 bases. The CDR3 protein is CASSGTGNYNEQFF. The CDR3 DNA follows: TGTGCCAGCTCGGGGACAGGGAATTACAATGAGCAGTTCTTC. The entire variable domain, with the rest obtained from reference TRBV18 and TRBJ2-1, is as follows: NAGVMQNPRHLVRRRGQEARLRCSPMKGHSHVYWYRQLPEEGLKFMVYLQKENIIDESGMPKERFSAEFPKEGPSILRIQQVVRGDSAAYFCASSGTGNYNEQFFGPGTRLTVL.